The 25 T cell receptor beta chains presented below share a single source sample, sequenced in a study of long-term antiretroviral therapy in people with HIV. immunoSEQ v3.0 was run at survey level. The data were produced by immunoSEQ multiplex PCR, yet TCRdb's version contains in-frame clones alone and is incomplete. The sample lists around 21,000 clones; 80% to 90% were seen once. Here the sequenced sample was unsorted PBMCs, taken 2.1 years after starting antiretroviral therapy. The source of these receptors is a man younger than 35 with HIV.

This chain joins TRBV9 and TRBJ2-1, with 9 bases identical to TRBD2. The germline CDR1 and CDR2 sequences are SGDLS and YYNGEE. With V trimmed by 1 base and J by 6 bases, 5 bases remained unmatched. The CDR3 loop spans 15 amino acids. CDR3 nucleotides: TGTGCCAGCAGCGTAATAGGACTAGCGACCAATGAGCAGTTCTTC. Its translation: CASSVIGLATNEQFF.

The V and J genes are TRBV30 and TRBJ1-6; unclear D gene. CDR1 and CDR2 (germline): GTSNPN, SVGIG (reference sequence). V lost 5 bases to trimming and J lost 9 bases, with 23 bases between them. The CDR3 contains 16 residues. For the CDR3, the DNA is TGTGCCTGGTTTAAGGCCGTGTTCCCGGGGTTTTCACCCCTCCACTTT. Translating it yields CAWFKAVFPGFSPLHF.

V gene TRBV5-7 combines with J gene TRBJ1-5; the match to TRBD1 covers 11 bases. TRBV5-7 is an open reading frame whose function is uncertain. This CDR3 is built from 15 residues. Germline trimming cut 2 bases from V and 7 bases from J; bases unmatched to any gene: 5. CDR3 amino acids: CASSFRTGGGQPQHF. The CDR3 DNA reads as TGTGCCAGCAGCTTCCGGACAGGGGGCGGGCAGCCCCAGCATTTT.

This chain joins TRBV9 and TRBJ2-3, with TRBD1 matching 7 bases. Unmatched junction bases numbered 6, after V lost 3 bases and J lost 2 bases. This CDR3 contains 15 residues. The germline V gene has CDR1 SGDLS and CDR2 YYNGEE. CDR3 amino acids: CASSALQGTTDTQYF. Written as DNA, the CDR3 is TGTGCCAGCAGCGCCTTACAGGGGACCACAGATACGCAGTATTTT.

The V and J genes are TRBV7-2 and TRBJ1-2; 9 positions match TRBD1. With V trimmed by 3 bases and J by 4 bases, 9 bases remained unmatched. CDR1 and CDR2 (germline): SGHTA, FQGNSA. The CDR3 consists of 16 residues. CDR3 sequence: CASSLSPGQGVYGYTF. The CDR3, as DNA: TGTGCCAGCAGCTTGTCGCCGGGACAGGGCGTCTATGGCTACACCTTC.

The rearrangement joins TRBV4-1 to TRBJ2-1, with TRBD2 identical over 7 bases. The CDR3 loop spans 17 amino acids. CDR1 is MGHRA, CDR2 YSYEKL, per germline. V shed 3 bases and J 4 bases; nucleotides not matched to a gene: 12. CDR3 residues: CASSQPPWRGSYNEQFF. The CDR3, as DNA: TGCGCCAGCAGCCAGCCCCCTTGGCGGGGGAGTTACAATGAGCAGTTCTTC.

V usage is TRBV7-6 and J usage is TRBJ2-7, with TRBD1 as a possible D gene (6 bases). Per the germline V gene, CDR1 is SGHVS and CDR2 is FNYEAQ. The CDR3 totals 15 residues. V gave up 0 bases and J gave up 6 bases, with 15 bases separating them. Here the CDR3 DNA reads TGTGCCAGCAGCTTAGCTGTGACAGGCTATTCCGAGCAGTACTTC. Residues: CASSLAVTGYSEQYF. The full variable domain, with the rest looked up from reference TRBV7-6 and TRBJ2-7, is GAGVSQSPRYKVTKRGQDVALRCDPISGHVSLYWYRQALGQGPEFLTYFNYEAQQDKSGLPNDRFSAERPEGSISTLTIQRTEQRDSAMYRCASSLAVTGYSEQYFGPGTRLTVT.

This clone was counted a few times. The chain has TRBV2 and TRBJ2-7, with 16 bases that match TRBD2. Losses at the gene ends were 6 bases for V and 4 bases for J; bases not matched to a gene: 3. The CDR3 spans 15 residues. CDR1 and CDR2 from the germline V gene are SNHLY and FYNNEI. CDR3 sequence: CASSGTSGRGYEQYF. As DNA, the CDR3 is TGTGCCAGCAGCGGGACTAGCGGGAGGGGATACGAGCAGTACTTC.

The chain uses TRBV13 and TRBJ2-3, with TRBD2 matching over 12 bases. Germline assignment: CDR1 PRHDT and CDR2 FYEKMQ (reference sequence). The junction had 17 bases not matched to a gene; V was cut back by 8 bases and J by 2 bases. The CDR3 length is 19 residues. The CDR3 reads CASSPSPSGGATFTDTQYF. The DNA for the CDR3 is TGTGCCAGCTCGCCTTCACCTAGCGGGGGGGCCACCTTCACAGATACGCAGTATTTT.

The CDR3 nucleotides are TGCGCCAGCAGCCAAGAAATGGGCCCCGGGTGGCCCCAGCATTTT. This codes for CASSQEMGPGWPQHF. The chain uses TRBV4-1 and TRBJ1-5; the D is unclear. The V end was cut by 0 bases, the J end by 9 bases, with 15 bases between. Germline CDR1 and CDR2: MGHRA and YSYEKL. This CDR3 is 15 amino acids long.

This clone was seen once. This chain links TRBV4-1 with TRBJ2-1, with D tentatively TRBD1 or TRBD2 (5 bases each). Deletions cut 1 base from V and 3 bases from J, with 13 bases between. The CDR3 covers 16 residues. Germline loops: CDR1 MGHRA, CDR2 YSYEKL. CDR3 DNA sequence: TGCGCCAGCAGCCAAGCCGGGACCGCTAACTACAATGAGCAGTTCTTC. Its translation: CASSQAGTANYNEQFF.

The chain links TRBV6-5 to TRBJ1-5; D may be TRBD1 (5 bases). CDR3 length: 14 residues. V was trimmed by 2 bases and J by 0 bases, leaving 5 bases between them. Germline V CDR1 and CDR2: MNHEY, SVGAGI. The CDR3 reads CASSYQGSNQPQHF. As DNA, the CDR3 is TGTGCCAGCAGTTACCAGGGTAGCAATCAGCCCCAGCATTTT.

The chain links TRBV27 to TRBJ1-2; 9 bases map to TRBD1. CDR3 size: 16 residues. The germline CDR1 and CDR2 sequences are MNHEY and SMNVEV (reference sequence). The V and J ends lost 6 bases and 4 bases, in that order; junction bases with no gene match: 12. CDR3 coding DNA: TGTGCCAGCAGCGGGCTAACCGGGACAGGGCCCTATGGCTACACCTTC. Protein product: CASSGLTGTGPYGYTF.

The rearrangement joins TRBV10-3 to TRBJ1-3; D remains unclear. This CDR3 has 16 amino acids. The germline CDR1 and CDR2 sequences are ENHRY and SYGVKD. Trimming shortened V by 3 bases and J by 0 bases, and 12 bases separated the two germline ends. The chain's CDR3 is CAISEREAFSGNTIYF. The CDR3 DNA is TGTGCCATCAGTGAAAGAGAGGCTTTCTCTGGAAACACCATATATTTT.

The CDR3 protein is CASGGEDNSPLHF. In DNA form, the CDR3 reads TGCGCCAGCGGGGGGGAAGATAATTCACCCCTCCACTTT. The chain is built from TRBV5-1 and TRBJ1-6; a weak D match, TRBD1 (5 bases). The CDR3 runs to 13 residues. Between the trimmed V and J ends, which lost 7 bases and 5 bases, there was a span of 10 bases. Per the germline V gene, CDR1 is SGHRS and CDR2 is YFSETQ.

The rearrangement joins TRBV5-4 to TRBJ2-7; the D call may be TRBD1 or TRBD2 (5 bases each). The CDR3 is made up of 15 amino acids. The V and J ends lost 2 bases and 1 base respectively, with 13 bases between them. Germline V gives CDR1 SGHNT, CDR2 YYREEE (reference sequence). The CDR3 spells CASSFGDGRSYEQYF. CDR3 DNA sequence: TGTGCCAGCAGCTTTGGGGACGGTAGGTCCTACGAGCAGTACTTC.

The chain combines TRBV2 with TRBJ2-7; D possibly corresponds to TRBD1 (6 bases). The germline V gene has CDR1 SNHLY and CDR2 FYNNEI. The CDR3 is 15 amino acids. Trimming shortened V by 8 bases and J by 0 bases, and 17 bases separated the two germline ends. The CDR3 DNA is TGTGCCAGCGAAAGCCGACAGGCTGACTCCTACGAGCAGTACTTC. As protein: CASESRQADSYEQYF.

The CDR3 DNA sequence: TGTGCCAGCAGTTTAAAGGGGAGGGCCCTTAACAATGAGCAGTTCTTC. Protein sequence: CASSLKGRALNNEQFF. The chain combines TRBV27 with TRBJ2-1; 7 bases map to TRBD2. Trimming at V came to 2 bases and at J to 5 bases, leaving 9 bases not matched to a gene. The CDR3 loop spans 16 amino acids. Germline CDR1 and CDR2: MNHEY and SMNVEV (reference sequence).

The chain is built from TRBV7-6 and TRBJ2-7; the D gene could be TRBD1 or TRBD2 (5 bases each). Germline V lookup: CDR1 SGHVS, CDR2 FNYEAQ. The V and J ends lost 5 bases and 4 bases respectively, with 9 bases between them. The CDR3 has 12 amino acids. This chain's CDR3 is CASSQGPYEQYF. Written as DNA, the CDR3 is TGTGCCAGCAGCCAGGGACCGTACGAGCAGTACTTC.

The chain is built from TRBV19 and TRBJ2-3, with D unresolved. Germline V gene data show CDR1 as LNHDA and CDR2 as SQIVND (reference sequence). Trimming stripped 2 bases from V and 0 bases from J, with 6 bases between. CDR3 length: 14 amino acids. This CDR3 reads CASSISLSTDTQYF. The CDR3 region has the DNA TGTGCCAGTAGTATAAGTCTAAGCACAGATACGCAGTATTTT.

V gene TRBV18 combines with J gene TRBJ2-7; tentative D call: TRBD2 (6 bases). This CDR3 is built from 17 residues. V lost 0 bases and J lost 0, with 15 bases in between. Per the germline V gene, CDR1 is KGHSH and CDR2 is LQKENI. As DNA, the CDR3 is TGTGCCAGCTCACCACCGCCAGGTCGGGGGTACTCCTACGAGCAGTACTTC. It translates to CASSPPPGRGYSYEQYF.

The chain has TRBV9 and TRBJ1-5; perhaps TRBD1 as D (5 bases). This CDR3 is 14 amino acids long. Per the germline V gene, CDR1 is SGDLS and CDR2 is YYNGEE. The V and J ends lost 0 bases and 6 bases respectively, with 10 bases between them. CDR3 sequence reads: CASSVAGEGQPQHF. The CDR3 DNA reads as TGTGCCAGCAGCGTAGCGGGGGAGGGTCAGCCCCAGCATTTT.

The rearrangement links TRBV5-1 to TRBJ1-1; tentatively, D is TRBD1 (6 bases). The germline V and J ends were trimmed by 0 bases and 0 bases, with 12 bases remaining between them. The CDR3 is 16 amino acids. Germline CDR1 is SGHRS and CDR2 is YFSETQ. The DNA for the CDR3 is TGCGCCAGCAGCTTGGATGGGACACGGCTGAACACTGAAGCTTTCTTT. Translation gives CASSLDGTRLNTEAFF.

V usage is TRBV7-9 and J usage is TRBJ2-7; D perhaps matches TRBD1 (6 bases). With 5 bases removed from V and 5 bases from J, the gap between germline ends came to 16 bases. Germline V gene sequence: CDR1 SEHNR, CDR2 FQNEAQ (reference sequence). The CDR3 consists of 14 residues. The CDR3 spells CASSRPGQNNEQYF. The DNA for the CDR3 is TGTGCCAGCAGCCGCCCGGGACAAAACAACGAGCAGTACTTC.

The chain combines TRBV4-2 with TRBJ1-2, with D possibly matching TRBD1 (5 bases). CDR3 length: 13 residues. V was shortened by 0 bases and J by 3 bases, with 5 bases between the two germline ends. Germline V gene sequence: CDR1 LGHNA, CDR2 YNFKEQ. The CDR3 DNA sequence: TGTGCCAGCAGCCAAGAACAGGACTATGGCTACACCTTC. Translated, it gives CASSQEQDYGYTF.